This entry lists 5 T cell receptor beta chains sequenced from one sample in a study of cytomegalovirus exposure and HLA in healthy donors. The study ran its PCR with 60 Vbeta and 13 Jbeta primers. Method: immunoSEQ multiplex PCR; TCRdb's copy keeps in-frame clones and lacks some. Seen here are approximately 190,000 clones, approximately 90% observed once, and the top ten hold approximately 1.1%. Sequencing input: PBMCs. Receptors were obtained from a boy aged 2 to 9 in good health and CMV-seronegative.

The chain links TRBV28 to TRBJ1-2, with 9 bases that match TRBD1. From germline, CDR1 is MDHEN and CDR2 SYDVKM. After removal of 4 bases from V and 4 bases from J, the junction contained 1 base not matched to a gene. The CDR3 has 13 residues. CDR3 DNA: TGTGCCAGCAGTTCGGGACAGGGCTATGGCTACACCTTC. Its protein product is CASSSGQGYGYTF.

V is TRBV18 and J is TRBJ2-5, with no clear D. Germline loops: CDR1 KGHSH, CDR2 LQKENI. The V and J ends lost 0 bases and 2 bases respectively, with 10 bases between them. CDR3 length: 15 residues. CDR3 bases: TGTGCCAGCTCACCACCGTTTTCCAGACAAGAGACCCAGTACTTC. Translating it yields CASSPPFSRQETQYF.

DNA of the CDR3: TGTGCCAGCACTCCCATCCGGGATCGGTCCCAGCCCCAGCATTTT. Its translation is CASTPIRDRSQPQHF. The V and J genes are TRBV6-1 and TRBJ1-5; D is uncertain. This CDR3 contains 15 residues. The V end lost 7 bases, the J end lost 7 bases, and 20 bases lay between the germline ends. Germline CDR1 reads MNHNS; CDR2 reads SASEGT.

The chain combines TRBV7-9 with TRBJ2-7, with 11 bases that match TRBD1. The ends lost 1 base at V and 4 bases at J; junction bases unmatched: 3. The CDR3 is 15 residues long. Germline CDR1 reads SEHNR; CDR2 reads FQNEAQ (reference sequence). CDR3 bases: TGTGCCAGCAGCTTAGTAGGGACAGGGGGATACGAGCAGTACTTC. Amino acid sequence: CASSLVGTGGYEQYF.

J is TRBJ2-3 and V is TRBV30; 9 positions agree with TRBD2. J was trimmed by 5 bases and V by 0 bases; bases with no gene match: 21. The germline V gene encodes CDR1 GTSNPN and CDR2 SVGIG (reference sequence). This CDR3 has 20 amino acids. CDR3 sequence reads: CAWSVASRTLLAGGGDTQYF. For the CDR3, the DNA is TGTGCCTGGAGTGTTGCATCGAGGACCTTACTAGCGGGCGGGGGAGATACGCAGTATTTT.